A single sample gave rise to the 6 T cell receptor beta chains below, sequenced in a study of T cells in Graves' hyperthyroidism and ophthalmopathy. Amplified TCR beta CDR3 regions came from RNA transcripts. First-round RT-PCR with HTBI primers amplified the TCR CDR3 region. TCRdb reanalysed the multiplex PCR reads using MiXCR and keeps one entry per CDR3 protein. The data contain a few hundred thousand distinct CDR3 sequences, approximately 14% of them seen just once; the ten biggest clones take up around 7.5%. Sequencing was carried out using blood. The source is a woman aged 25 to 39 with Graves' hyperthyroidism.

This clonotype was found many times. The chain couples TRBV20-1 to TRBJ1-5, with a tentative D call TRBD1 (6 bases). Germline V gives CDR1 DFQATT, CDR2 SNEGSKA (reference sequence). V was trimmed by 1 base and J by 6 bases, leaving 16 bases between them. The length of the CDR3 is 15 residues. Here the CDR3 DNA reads TGCAGTGCTAGAGTGTCCGGACAGTTCGGTCAGCCCCAGCATTTT. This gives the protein CSARVSGQFGQPQHF.

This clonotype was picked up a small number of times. The CDR3 region is CASSLFPFSGNTIYF. CDR3 DNA: TGTGCCAGCAGTTTATTCCCTTTCTCTGGAAACACCATATATTTT. The rearrangement links TRBV27 to TRBJ1-3; D gene ambiguous. The CDR3 is made up of 15 amino acids. Trimming shortened V by 1 base and J by 0 bases, and 7 bases separated the two germline ends. Germline CDR1 and CDR2: MNHEY and SMNVEV (reference sequence).

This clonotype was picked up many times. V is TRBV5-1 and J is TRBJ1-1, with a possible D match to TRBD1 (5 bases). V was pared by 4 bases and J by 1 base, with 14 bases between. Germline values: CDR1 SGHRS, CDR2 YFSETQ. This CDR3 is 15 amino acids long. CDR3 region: CASSSLGRENTEAFF. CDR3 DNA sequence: TGCGCCAGCAGCAGCCTGGGACGGGAGAACACTGAAGCTTTCTTT.

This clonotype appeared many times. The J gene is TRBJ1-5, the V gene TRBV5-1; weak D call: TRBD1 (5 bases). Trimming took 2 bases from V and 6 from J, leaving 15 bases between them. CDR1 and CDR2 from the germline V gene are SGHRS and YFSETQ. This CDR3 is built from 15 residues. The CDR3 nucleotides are TGCGCCAGCAGCTTTAAAGGGGATCCCGGTCAGCCCCAGCATTTT. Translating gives CASSFKGDPGQPQHF.

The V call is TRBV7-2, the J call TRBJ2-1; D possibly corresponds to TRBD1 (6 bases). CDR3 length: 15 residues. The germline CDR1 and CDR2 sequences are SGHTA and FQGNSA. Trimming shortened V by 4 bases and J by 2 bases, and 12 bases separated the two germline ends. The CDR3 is CASSYPGHPYNEQFF. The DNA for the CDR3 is TGTGCCAGCAGCTACCCGGGACACCCCTACAATGAGCAGTTCTTC. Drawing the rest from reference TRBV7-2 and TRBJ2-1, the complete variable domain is GAGVSQSPSNKVTEKGKDVELRCDPISGHTALYWYRQSLGQGLEFLIYFQGNSAPDKSGLPSDRFSAERTGGSVSTLTIQRTQQEDSAVYLCASSYPGHPYNEQFFGPGTRLTVL.

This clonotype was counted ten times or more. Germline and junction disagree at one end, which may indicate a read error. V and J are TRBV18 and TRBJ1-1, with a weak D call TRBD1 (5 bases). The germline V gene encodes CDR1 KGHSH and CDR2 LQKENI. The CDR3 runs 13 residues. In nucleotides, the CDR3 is TGTGCCAGCCTTGGACAACAGAACACTGAAGCTCTCTTT. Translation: CASLGQQNTEALF.